What follows describes a single T cell receptor beta chain. What it recognizes is unknown. The data originate from a study of PD-1 blockade in classical Hodgkin lymphoma. Study-wide findings and caveats: Relapsed/refractory patients reportedly had lower baseline diversity than newly diagnosed patients. By C4D1, diversity of CD4+ TCRs had risen significantly, whereas that of CD8+ TCRs had not.

V was pared by 1 base and J by 7 bases, with 4 bases of the junction left unmatched. This CDR3 comprises 13 residues. CDR1 and CDR2 from the germline V gene are SEHNR and FQNEAQ (reference sequence). All patients experienced relapse after autologous stem cell transplantation, and brentuximab vedotin exposure was variable. The patients, who had relapsed/refractory classical Hodgkin lymphoma, achieved best responses of complete response, partial response or progressive disease. TCRdb's copy holds only in-frame clones and misses some; the assay was immunoSEQ multiplex PCR. In the table there are around 40,000 clones, about 72% of which are singletons.

This clonotype was sampled from a human donor with classical Hodgkin lymphoma. Specimen: peripheral blood mononuclear cells (PBMCs), collected at baseline. This chain joins TRBV7-9 and TRBJ2-7, with 7 bases aligning to TRBD1. This chain's CDR3 is CASSLGGGVEQYF. CDR3 DNA sequence: TGTGCCAGCAGCTTAGGAGGGGGCGTAGAGCAGTACTTC.